This entry lists 9 T cell receptor beta chains sequenced from one sample in a study of blood T cell repertoires in COVID-19. Produced via immunoSEQ multiplex PCR; TCRdb's table is partial and in-frame only. This table holds 50,000 to 70,000 clones, 88% found once. The specimen was peripheral blood. The source of these receptors is a woman aged 70-85 years with active COVID-19.

This chain uses TRBV5-8 with TRBJ1-6; 11 bases map to TRBD1. V was clipped by 0 bases and J by 9 bases; unmatched bases: 5. The CDR3 contains 16 residues. Germline CDR1 and CDR2: SGHTS and YDEGEE. CDR3 DNA sequence: TGTGCCAGCAGCTTGGTCCGGGACAGGGGGAGTTCACCCCTCCACTTT. This translates into CASSLVRDRGSSPLHF.

This clone was recorded once. CDR3 DNA: TGTGCCAGCAGGGGGGAGGCACGTGATACGCAGTATTTT. It yields the protein CASRGEARDTQYF. The chain is built from TRBV7-9 and TRBJ2-3; TRBD2 might be the D (6 bases). V lost 6 bases to trimming and J lost 6 bases, with 13 bases between them. Germline loops: CDR1 SEHNR, CDR2 FQNEAQ (reference sequence). The CDR3 covers 13 residues.

This chain's CDR3 is CASRDRSSSGNTIYF. Here the CDR3 DNA reads TGTGCCAGCAGGGACAGGTCGAGCTCTGGAAACACCATATATTTT. The rearrangement uses TRBV7-9 and TRBJ1-3; 7 nucleotides line up with TRBD1. The CDR3 sequence is 15 residues long. With V trimmed by 6 bases and J by 0 bases, 5 bases remained unmatched. CDR1 is SEHNR, CDR2 FQNEAQ, per germline (reference sequence).

The chain carries TRBV3-1 (or the pseudogene TRBV3-2) and TRBJ2-7; D gene uncertain. V was cut by 1 base and J by 4 bases, with 5 bases left in between. Germline assignment: CDR1 LGHDT and CDR2 YNNKEL (reference sequence). CDR3 size: 12 residues. In nucleotides, the CDR3 is TGTGCCAGCAGCCAAGCCTTTTACGAGCAGTACTTC. It is translated as CASSQAFYEQYF.

The rearrangement links TRBV10-2 to TRBJ2-7; TRBD1 matches at 9 bases. Germline assignment: CDR1 WSHSY and CDR2 SAAADI. Trimming cost V 6 bases and J 3 bases; bases outside gene matches: 6. The CDR3 contains 14 residues. CDR3 protein: CASRVGGQGYEQYF. CDR3 in DNA: TGCGCCAGCAGGGTGGGGGGACAGGGCTACGAGCAGTACTTC.

The chain employs TRBV15 and TRBJ1-1; 7 nucleotides align to TRBD1. After removal of 3 bases from V and 3 bases from J, the junction contained 7 bases not matched to a gene. In germline, CDR1 is LNHNV, CDR2 YYDKDF (reference sequence). The CDR3 covers 15 residues. DNA for the CDR3: TGTGCCACCAGCAGGGAAGACAGGGAATACACTGAAGCTTTCTTT. Translating gives CATSREDREYTEAFF.

The chain employs TRBV3-1 (or the pseudogene TRBV3-2) and TRBJ2-5; D is possibly TRBD2 (6 bases). Per germline, CDR1 LGHDT and CDR2 YNNKEL (reference sequence). The length of the CDR3 is 13 residues. Trimming left V 3 bases short and J 5 bases short, with 10 bases between. As DNA, the CDR3 is TGTGCCAGCAGCCAGGGGGGAAGGGAGACCCAGTACTTC. Translated: CASSQGGRETQYF.

The gene calls are TRBV9 and TRBJ1-1; 9 nucleotides align to TRBD1. Germline V gene data show CDR1 as SGDLS and CDR2 as YYNGEE. Trimming at V came to 3 bases and at J to 5 bases, leaving 2 bases not matched to a gene. CDR3 length equals 13 residues. The CDR3 DNA follows: TGTGCCAGCAGCGCCGGGACAGGGACTGAAGCTTTCTTT. As protein: CASSAGTGTEAFF.

The chain employs TRBV4-2 and TRBJ1-4; D may be TRBD1 (5 bases). This CDR3 spans 15 amino acids. Per the germline V gene, CDR1 is LGHNA and CDR2 is YNFKEQ. The V end lost 4 bases, the J end lost 5 bases, and 14 bases lay between the germline ends. The CDR3 bases are TGTGCCAGCAGCCCAGCAGCGGGGGAAAATGAAAAACTGTTTTTT. Its translation: CASSPAAGENEKLFF.